This is a list of T cell receptor beta chains from one sample in a study of cytomegalovirus exposure and HLA in healthy donors. Profiled with immunoSEQ multiplex PCR; TCRdb holds only in-frame clones, not every one. The repertoire holds 180,000 or so clones, around 80% seen once, with about 1.4% in the top ten. Sequencing was carried out using PBMCs. The receptors were gathered from a girl between 10 and 17 years old in good health and CMV-seropositive. CDR3s include the opening cysteine and the closing phenylalanine or tryptophan.

TRBV5-6	TRBJ2-2	CASRRAGGAGELFF
TRBV7-6	TRBJ2-1	CASSDGLAGVYNEQFF
TRBV5-1	TRBJ1-4	CASSARDSLNEKLFF
TRBV12-5	TRBJ2-7	CASGPLTREAKLTVYEQYF
TRBV10-3	TRBJ2-1	CAISTDSGYNEQFF
TRBV19	TRBJ2-7	CASSTSWGQRNYYEQYF
TRBV4-1	TRBJ2-1	CASISSGSAYNEQFF
TRBV5-1	TRBJ2-1	CASSTDGGSYNEQFF
TRBV5-1	TRBJ2-7	CASESGTGPLYEQYF
TRBV7-9	TRBJ1-1	CASSLGQLNTEAFF
TRBV10-2	TRBJ2-3	CASSGGTSWDTQYF
TRBV4-3	TRBJ2-7	CASSQSGTGETYEQYF
TRBV7-2	TRBJ2-1	CASSPPLGQAINNEQFF
TRBV10-3	TRBJ2-1	CAISEGSSGTNNEQFF
TRBV14	TRBJ2-5	CASSQGARSETQYF
TRBV27	TRBJ1-5	CASSLNPRDSNQPQHF
TRBV6-1	TRBJ2-7	CASSVGGQGVIYEQYF
TRBV15	TRBJ2-1	CATSMRTSGSSYNEQFF
TRBV4-1	TRBJ2-7	CASSQTGQGTSYEQYF
TRBV29-1	TRBJ1-5	CSVRDSGQPQHF
TRBV6-9	TRBJ2-7	CASSYPGNLNEQYF
TRBV15	TRBJ1-6	CATSRVSGGGYNSPLHF
TRBV30	TRBJ1-1	CAWGDRVYEAFF
TRBV30	TRBJ2-3	CAWNSGVSTDTQYF
TRBV28	TRBJ1-1	CASSPPTGNTEAFF
TRBV5-4	TRBJ2-7	CASSDQGGQVAPSYEQYF
TRBV4-2	TRBJ1-5	CASSQGQGSRQPQHF
TRBV6-5	TRBJ2-7	CASSPYRDTYEQYF
TRBV27	TRBJ2-2	CASRPTGSPNTGELFF
TRBV9	TRBJ1-1	CASSARLSEAFF
TRBV15	TRBJ1-5	CATSRDTGANQPQHF
TRBV19	TRBJ2-2	CASSILRTSGSTGELFF
TRBV10-3	TRBJ1-1	CAITRGAGNTEAFF
TRBV28	TRBJ2-1	CASSSGTSAGEQFF
TRBV6-9	TRBJ2-5	CASPTSGTSRPQETQYF
TRBV4-1	TRBJ1-3	CASSQVAGRGIQGGNTIYF
TRBV11-3	TRBJ2-2	CASSPRRDASNTGELFF
TRBV6-6	TRBJ1-3	CASRGQASSGNTIYF
TRBV29-1	TRBJ2-3	CSVVLTSGDSTDTQYF
TRBV6-1	TRBJ2-1	CASTRTSGRVIEQFF
TRBV5-6	TRBJ1-1	CASSFRQGLTEAFF
TRBV7-9	TRBJ2-1	CASSSGGGLFNEQFF
TRBV29-1	TRBJ2-1	CSVDTGGFIDEQFF